The source of this T cell receptor beta chain is a study of T cell responses to AZD1222 COVID-19 vaccine. Overall study context: Researchers grouped second doses given at about 4 or about 12 weeks into one pool.

Concerning this clone: What it binds is unknown.

Whole-study findings and limits: White British ancestry dominated among donors, who included more females, and clonal diversity was possibly underestimated.

TCRdb's table, derived via immunoSEQ multiplex PCR, lists solely in-frame clones and lacks some. The sample contains approximately 70,000 clones, roughly four fifths of which appear only once. Sequences were derived from peripheral blood, sampled on day 0 of AZD1222 vaccination. The receptor's source is an adult in good health.

CDR3 DNA sequence: TGTGCCAGCAGCTTAACCCAGGGGGCCGGCTACACCTTC. Amino acids: CASSLTQGAGYTF. V gene TRBV7-3 combines with J gene TRBJ1-2, with 8 bases that match TRBD1. This CDR3 has 13 residues. The V gene end was trimmed by 0 bases and the J gene end by 8 bases; junction bases not matched to a gene: 2. Germline V gene lookup returns CDR1 SGHTA and CDR2 FQGTGA.